These 26 T cell receptor beta chains came from one sample sequenced in a study of early T cells in non-severe SARS-CoV-2 infection. From the 5' RACE reads, TCRdb called clonotypes with MiXCR, one entry per CDR3 protein. The data contain about 22,000 distinct CDR3 sequences, around 4.8% of them singletons. Input material: whole blood. The receptors were gathered from an adult who was a healthcare worker with PCR-confirmed SARS-CoV-2 infection or an uninfected control (not recorded which).

Only a few counts were recorded for this clonotype. The V call is TRBV5-4, the J call TRBJ2-5; TRBD1 agrees at 9 bases. The CDR3 contains 15 residues. Unmatched junction bases numbered 9, after V lost 4 bases and J lost 5 bases. Per the germline V gene, CDR1 is SGHNT and CDR2 is YYREEE (reference sequence). The CDR3 nucleotides read TGTGCCAGCAGCCATGACAGGGGGGCAGGGGAGACCCAGTACTTC. This translates into CASSHDRGAGETQYF.

This clonotype was counted many times. The chain uses TRBV20-1 and TRBJ2-3; D ambiguous. Trimming took off 0 bases at V and 4 bases at J, with 8 bases between the two ends. The length of the CDR3 is 13 residues. CDR1 and CDR2 (germline): DFQATT, SNEGSKA (reference sequence). The CDR3 here is CSARDPVPDTQYF. The CDR3 coding sequence is TGCAGTGCTAGAGATCCCGTTCCAGATACGCAGTATTTT.

This clonotype occurred a few times. The chain uses TRBV6-1 and TRBJ2-1, with 9 bases lining up with TRBD1. The CDR3 runs to 16 residues. Germline loops: CDR1 MNHNS, CDR2 SASEGT. J lost 0 bases, V lost 8 bases, and 8 bases had no gene match. CDR3 residues: CASLGDRAASYNEQFF. The CDR3, as DNA: TGTGCCAGCCTGGGGGACAGGGCCGCCTCCTACAATGAGCAGTTCTTC.

On this clonotype: It may be a read error: a sequence one base away is much more abundant. V gene TRBV11-2 combines with J gene TRBJ2-3, with 9 nucleotides matching TRBD1. Per the germline V gene, CDR1 is SGHAT and CDR2 is FQNNGV. V dropped 5 bases and J dropped 10; count of bases not matched to a gene: 13. The CDR3 runs 15 residues. The CDR3 DNA reads as TGTGCCAGCAGCAACCCGGGACAGGGAGTGGGTTCGCAGTATTTT. Its translation: CASSNPGQGVGSQYF.

CDR3 sequence (DNA): TGTGCCAGCAGCCCCCCTGGGAGACAGGGGGAAGAGACCCAGTACTTC. Its protein is CASSPPGRQGEETQYF. This chain uses TRBV7-2 with TRBJ2-5, with TRBD1 matching 9 bases. CDR3 size: 16 residues. V was pared by 5 bases and J by 3 bases, with 10 bases of the junction left unmatched. Looked up from germline, CDR1 is SGHTA and CDR2 is FQGNSA.

This clonotype was counted at least ten times. The rearrangement uses TRBV29-1 and TRBJ1-1; D is unresolved. This CDR3 has 12 residues. V dropped 5 bases and J dropped 6 bases, with 13 bases sitting between them. CDR1 and CDR2 from the germline V gene are SQVTM and ANQGSEA. The DNA of the CDR3 is TGCAGCGTTCGGCGGAGGGTCCCTGAAGCTTTCTTT. It is translated as CSVRRRVPEAFF.

With regard to this clonotype: This may be a read error, as it is one base from a much larger clone. V gene TRBV27 combines with J gene TRBJ2-3, with a weak D call TRBD2 (5 bases). The CDR3 is made up of 11 amino acids. The germline V gene encodes CDR1 MNHEY and CDR2 SMNVEV (reference sequence). In DNA, the CDR3 is TGTGGCAGCGGACGCGGTCATACGCAGTATTTT. Translation: CGSGRGHTQYF.

This clonotype was seen a handful of times. The rearrangement uses TRBV2 and TRBJ1-5, with D possibly being TRBD1 (5 bases). The CDR3 has 14 residues. Trimming removed 7 bases at V and 5 bases at J, with 15 bases between. Germline V gene data show CDR1 as SNHLY and CDR2 as FYNNEI. In DNA form, the CDR3 reads TGTGCCAGCACCTCTACGACAGAGTATCAGCCCCAGCATTTT. Its protein is CASTSTTEYQPQHF.

This clonotype was observed many times. The chain joins TRBV19 to TRBJ2-2; D uncertain. CDR1 and CDR2 from the germline V gene are LNHDA and SQIVND (reference sequence). CDR3 size: 10 residues. Trimming stripped 8 bases from V and 9 bases from J, with 7 bases between. In DNA, the CDR3 is TGTGCCAGTGGCGGCCGGGAGCTGTTTTTT. This codes for CASGGRELFF.

This clonotype appeared many times. The V call is TRBV7-6, the J call TRBJ2-3, with TRBD2 identical over 10 bases. Trimming removed 5 bases from V and 6 bases from J; junction bases left unmatched: 14. CDR3 length: 17 residues. Germline V gene lookup returns CDR1 SGHVS and CDR2 FNYEAQ. As DNA, the CDR3 is TGTGCCAGCAGCGTCGGACTAGCGGTTTTGCTGGGCGATACGCAGTATTTT. Translation gives CASSVGLAVLLGDTQYF.

The rearrangement joins TRBV6-2 or TRBV6-3 to TRBJ1-2; D remains ambiguous. Germline CDR1 reads MNHEY; CDR2 reads SVGEGT. This CDR3 has 13 residues. V was pared by 2 bases and J by 8 bases, with 12 bases between. For the CDR3, the DNA is TGTGCCAGCAGTTACCGGAGAGGGTCCGGCTACACCTTC. It translates to CASSYRRGSGYTF.

This clonotype was detected ten times or more. The rearrangement links TRBV9 to TRBJ2-1; TRBD1 matches 9 bases. Trimming cost V 2 bases and J 4 bases; bases outside gene matches: 4. CDR1 and CDR2 (germline): SGDLS, YYNGEE. The length of the CDR3 is 15 residues. The CDR3 sequence is CASSVTGTGYNEQFF. In nucleotides, the CDR3 is TGTGCCAGCAGCGTCACCGGGACAGGGTACAATGAGCAGTTCTTC.

The chain carries TRBV5-1 and TRBJ2-1; D is possibly TRBD2 (6 bases). Trimming took 2 bases from V and 0 from J, leaving 6 bases between them. The CDR3 has 14 amino acids. Per the germline V gene, CDR1 is SGHRS and CDR2 is YFSETQ. CDR3 protein: CASSLAGSYNEQFF. The CDR3 nucleotides read TGCGCCAGCAGCTTAGCGGGCTCCTACAATGAGCAGTTCTTC.

Only a few counts were recorded for this clonotype. The chain uses TRBV7-2 and TRBJ2-2; D gene uncertain. The V gene's germline CDR1 is SGHTA and CDR2 FQGNSA. Trimming removed 2 bases from V and 4 bases from J, with 11 bases in between. The CDR3 sequence is 15 residues long. The CDR3, as DNA: TGTGCCAGCAGCTTAAGCATGTGGCCCACCGGGGAGCTGTTTTTT. The encoded protein is CASSLSMWPTGELFF. Based on the CDR3 plus reference TRBV7-2 and TRBJ2-2, the full variable domain is GAGVSQSPSNKVTEKGKDVELRCDPISGHTALYWYRQSLGQGLEFLIYFQGNSAPDKSGLPSDRFSAERTGGSVSTLTIQRTQQEDSAVYLCASSLSMWPTGELFFGEGSRLTVL.

The V gene is TRBV20-1, the J gene TRBJ2-1; 8 nucleotides line up with TRBD2. Germline trimming cut 1 base from V and 10 bases from J; bases unmatched to any gene: 6. The CDR3 length is 13 residues. Germline values: CDR1 DFQATT, CDR2 SNEGSKA (reference sequence). The CDR3 spells CSARAPRLAEQFF. CDR3 DNA sequence: TGCAGTGCTAGAGCCCCGAGACTAGCGGAGCAGTTCTTC.

This clonotype was counted at least ten times. The genes are TRBV9 and TRBJ2-7; possible D gene TRBD1, 5 bases. CDR3 size: 15 residues. Germline V gives CDR1 SGDLS, CDR2 YYNGEE. V was cut by 0 bases and J by 5 bases, with 15 bases left in between. The CDR3 is CASSVGRDRINEQYF. The CDR3 region has the DNA TGTGCCAGCAGCGTAGGTCGTGACAGAATCAACGAGCAGTACTTC.

This clonotype has a count of ten or more. The V call is TRBV27, the J call TRBJ2-7; 8 positions agree with TRBD2. Trimming at V came to 5 bases and at J to 1 base, leaving 13 bases not matched to a gene. There are 17 residues in the CDR3. From germline, CDR1 is MNHEY and CDR2 SMNVEV (reference sequence). The CDR3: CASSTWTSRFDSYEQYF. Here the CDR3 DNA reads TGTGCCAGCAGTACCTGGACTAGCCGCTTTGATTCCTACGAGCAGTACTTC.

This clonotype was detected many times. The chain has TRBV24-1 and TRBJ2-1; D is unresolved. The V end was cut by 8 bases, the J end by 11 bases, with 12 bases between. The CDR3 totals 11 residues. Germline CDR1 reads KGHDR; CDR2 reads SFDVKD. For the CDR3, the DNA is TGTGCCACCATAGGGATGGGTAAGCAGTTCTTC. It translates to CATIGMGKQFF.

This clonotype was seen at least ten times. The chain links TRBV4-2 to TRBJ1-5; D is undetermined. V shed 0 bases and J shed 3 bases, with 9 bases lying between them. There are 15 residues in the CDR3. Germline V gene lookup returns CDR1 LGHNA and CDR2 YNFKEQ. The chain's CDR3 is CASSQEWEYNQPQHF. The CDR3 bases are TGTGCCAGCAGCCAAGAATGGGAGTACAATCAGCCCCAGCATTTT.

This clonotype has a handful of counts. This chain connects TRBV7-2 to TRBJ2-7, with TRBD1 matching 9 bases. CDR1 SGHTA and CDR2 FQGNSA come from the germline V gene. J lost 2 bases, V lost 1 base, and 12 bases had no gene match. The CDR3 loop spans 18 amino acids. The CDR3 here is CASSLGAGTGTNTYEQYF. The CDR3 DNA reads TGTGCCAGCAGCTTAGGGGCGGGGACAGGGACAAATACCTACGAGCAGTACTTC.

Many counts were recorded for this clonotype. The chain carries TRBV13 and TRBJ1-1, with a weak D call TRBD1 (6 bases). This CDR3 comprises 15 residues. V gave up 2 bases and J gave up 4 bases, with 14 bases separating them. Germline lookup yields CDR1 PRHDT and CDR2 FYEKMQ (reference sequence). Here the CDR3 reads CASSLPYGGITEAFF. The CDR3, as DNA: TGTGCCAGCAGCTTACCGTACGGGGGCATCACTGAAGCTTTCTTT.

This clonotype showed up many times. The rearrangement joins TRBV10-1 to TRBJ1-5, with 7 bases lining up with TRBD1. The CDR3 has 16 amino acids. The ends lost 5 bases at V and 0 bases at J; junction bases unmatched: 7. The germline V gene has CDR1 WNHNN and CDR2 SYGVQD (reference sequence). This CDR3 is CASSLQGMGSNQPQHF. Written as DNA, the CDR3 is TGCGCCAGCAGTTTACAGGGGATGGGTAGCAATCAGCCCCAGCATTTT.

This clonotype has a count of ten or more. This rearrangement joins TRBV21-1 to TRBJ1-2; the table's D gene call, TRBD1, was not cross checked with the DNA. TRBV21-1 is described as a pseudogene. The CDR3 length is 16 residues. The CDR3 region is CASSKDTPLQVDGYTF. CDR3 nucleotides: TGTGCCAGCAGCAAAGATACCCCCTTGCAGGTGGATGGCTACACCTTC.

In its sample, this clonotype was seen many times. J is TRBJ1-5 and V is TRBV12-3 or TRBV12-4, with D perhaps matching TRBD1 (5 bases). Trimming removed 2 bases at V and 2 bases at J, with 13 bases between. The length of the CDR3 is 16 residues. This CDR3 reads CASSLWGGTGNQPQHF. CDR3 nucleotide sequence: TGTGCCAGCAGTTTATGGGGGGGAACAGGCAATCAGCCCCAGCATTTT.

This clonotype has at least ten counts. The V and J genes are TRBV10-2 and TRBJ2-3; D remains unclear. The CDR3 length is 13 residues. V shed 5 bases and J shed 2 bases, with 8 bases lying between them. From germline, CDR1 is WSHSY and CDR2 SAAADI. CDR3 sequence reads: CASSPTYTDTQYF. The CDR3 nucleotides are TGCGCCAGCAGTCCCACTTACACAGATACGCAGTATTTT.

At least ten counts were recorded for this clonotype. The chain is built from TRBV15 and TRBJ2-3; 7 nucleotides align to TRBD2. This CDR3 comprises 16 residues. V shed 1 base, J shed 1 base, and the junction held 5 bases outside the gene matches. Germline V gene data show CDR1 as LNHNV and CDR2 as YYDKDF (reference sequence). The CDR3 sequence: CATSRGMAGGTDTQYF. CDR3 in DNA: TGTGCCACCAGCAGAGGAATGGCGGGGGGCACAGATACGCAGTATTTT.